The 29 T cell receptor beta chains listed next were all sequenced from one sample in a study of human T cells and chemical hapten exposure. One entry per CDR3 protein results from TCRdb running MiXCR on the RACE reads. Here the sample spans about 80,000 distinct CDR3 sequences, 11% being singletons. As for time point: patch test 2, 6 weeks after DPC sensitization. Treatment here: therapeutic diphenylcyclopropenone sensitization with weekly scalp DPC. Here the sequenced sample was whole blood, taken in connection with sensitization to the hapten diphenylcyclopropenone (DPC). All receptors come from a man aged 18 to 29 with alopecia areata. Some clones in this sample may be carry-over from other donors' samples.

This clonotype was seen more than once but under ten times. The chain couples TRBV4-3 to TRBJ2-7, with 9 bases lining up with TRBD1. From germline, CDR1 is LGHNA and CDR2 YSLEER. This CDR3 is 15 amino acids long. Losses at the gene ends were 1 base for V and 6 bases for J; bases not matched to a gene: 7. The CDR3, as DNA: TGCGCCAGCAGCCAAGCCCGGACAGGGGTGAGCGAGCAGTACTTC. It translates to CASSQARTGVSEQYF.

The chain has TRBV6-6 and TRBJ2-7; D is tentatively TRBD1 or TRBD2 (5 bases each). This CDR3 contains 15 residues. The germline V gene encodes CDR1 MNHNY and CDR2 SVGAGI (reference sequence). V lost 6 bases and J 4 bases, leaving 19 bases between the germline ends. The DNA of the CDR3 is TGTGCCAGCAGCGACCCGCCGGGACGGTGGTACGAGCAGTACTTC. It specifies CASSDPPGRWYEQYF.

This clonotype was seen only a few times. The chain recombines TRBV10-3 with TRBJ2-7, with TRBD1 matching 9 bases. CDR1 is ENHRY and CDR2 is SYGVKD in the germline V gene. V was clipped by 6 bases and J by 3 bases; unmatched bases: 3. There are 13 residues in the CDR3. This CDR3 is CAISLGQGYEQYF. For the CDR3, the DNA is TGTGCCATCAGCCTGGGACAGGGCTACGAGCAGTACTTC.

This clonotype was seen many times. V gene TRBV28 combines with J gene TRBJ1-2; TRBD1 matches 9 bases. With 5 bases clipped from V and 4 bases from J, the junction kept 11 bases outside the gene matches. From germline, CDR1 is MDHEN and CDR2 SYDVKM. This CDR3 spans 16 amino acids. The CDR3 sequence: CASSNSWDRDLYGYTF. The CDR3 bases are TGTGCCAGCAGTAACTCGTGGGACAGGGACCTCTATGGCTACACCTTC.

This clonotype was picked up many times. The chain is built from TRBV12-3 or TRBV12-4 and TRBJ1-1; D not certain. The V and J ends lost 6 bases and 5 bases respectively, with 13 bases between them. The CDR3 length is 13 residues. The CDR3 DNA sequence: TGTGCCAGCAGACCAATTGGGCGGACTGAAGCTTTCTTT. Translation gives CASRPIGRTEAFF.

The chain employs TRBV20-1 and TRBJ2-1; TRBD2 aligns across 8 bases. Germline CDR1 reads DFQATT; CDR2 reads SNEGSKA (reference sequence). Unmatched junction bases numbered 9, after V lost 5 bases and J lost 3 bases. The CDR3 covers 15 residues. The CDR3 loop is CSALGGAIGYNEQFF. The DNA of the CDR3 is TGCAGTGCTCTCGGGGGGGCAATTGGCTACAATGAGCAGTTCTTC.

This clonotype was seen ten or more times. The V call is TRBV6-6, the J call TRBJ1-5; D ambiguous. The CDR3 consists of 12 residues. Germline-derived CDR1 and CDR2 are MNHNY and SVGAGI (reference sequence). V lost 0 bases and J 9 bases, leaving 6 bases between the germline ends. The CDR3 DNA sequence: TGTGCCAGCAGTTACTCACGCATGCCCCAGCATTTT. It codes for CASSYSRMPQHF.

The gene calls are TRBV10-1 and TRBJ2-7; possible D gene TRBD1, 6 bases. V lost 3 bases to trimming and J lost 1 base, with 13 bases between them. Germline CDR1 reads WNHNN; CDR2 reads SYGVQD (reference sequence). The CDR3 has 15 residues. The CDR3 nucleotides are TGCGCCAGCAGTGATGCAGGGGCTTCATCCTACGAGCAGTACTTC. Residues: CASSDAGASSYEQYF.

This clonotype was recorded at least ten times. V is TRBV18 and J is TRBJ1-5; D gene ambiguous. The CDR3 is 15 residues long. Germline V gene sequence: CDR1 KGHSH, CDR2 LQKENI. V was cut by 5 bases and J by 0 bases, with 11 bases left in between. In DNA, the CDR3 is TGTGCCAGCTCAGCTGACCGAGTTAGCAATCAGCCCCAGCATTTT. Translation gives CASSADRVSNQPQHF.

Many counts were recorded for this clonotype. This sequence joins TRBV28 and TRBJ1-2, with D possibly being TRBD1 (6 bases). The CDR3 spans 15 residues. The germline V gene has CDR1 MDHEN and CDR2 SYDVKM. V was pared by 3 bases and J by 4 bases, with 15 bases between. CDR3 sequence reads: CASSLAYPGVYGYTF. CDR3 coding DNA: TGTGCCAGCAGTTTGGCTTACCCAGGGGTCTATGGCTACACCTTC.

This clonotype has ten or more counts. The chain links TRBV7-6 to TRBJ1-2, with TRBD1 identical over 7 bases. The V and J ends lost 5 bases and 0 bases, in that order; junction bases with no gene match: 3. Germline values: CDR1 SGHVS, CDR2 FNYEAQ. The CDR3 consists of 14 residues. The CDR3 loop reads CASSLGTANYGYTF. For the CDR3, the DNA is TGTGCCAGCAGCCTGGGGACAGCTAACTATGGCTACACCTTC.

This clonotype has only a few counts. The chain recombines TRBV20-1 with TRBJ2-6; the match to TRBD1 covers 7 bases. Germline CDR1 and CDR2: DFQATT and SNEGSKA (reference sequence). The CDR3 runs 14 residues. V lost 6 bases, J lost 0 bases, and 2 bases stayed unmatched. The CDR3 sequence: CSARDSSGANVLTF. The CDR3 bases are TGCAGTGCCAGGGACAGCTCTGGGGCCAACGTCCTGACTTTC.

This clonotype was seen ten or more times. The rearrangement links TRBV4-1 to TRBJ1-1; D is ambiguous. Trimming removed 4 bases at V and 4 bases at J, with 25 bases between. This CDR3 has 18 residues. The germline V gene encodes CDR1 MGHRA and CDR2 YSYEKL. CDR3 residues: CASSPEPKVDPWLTEAFF. CDR3 nucleotide sequence: TGCGCCAGCAGCCCAGAGCCCAAAGTGGACCCCTGGCTCACTGAAGCTTTCTTT.

The rearrangement uses TRBV11-2 and TRBJ2-3; 9 bases match TRBD1. J gave up 6 bases and V 6 bases, and 16 bases lay outside the gene matches. This CDR3 is built from 17 residues. Germline lookup yields CDR1 SGHAT and CDR2 FQNNGV. CDR3 DNA sequence: TGTGCCAGCAGTTCCACCCCGCCGGGACAGGGTTTCGATACGCAGTATTTT. Its translation: CASSSTPPGQGFDTQYF.

This clonotype turned up a few times. The chain carries TRBV10-1 and TRBJ2-1; D is unresolved. Trimming removed 1 base from V and 0 bases from J, with 10 bases in between. The CDR3 consists of 16 residues. Germline V CDR1 and CDR2: WNHNN, SYGVQD (reference sequence). CDR3 loop: CASSEFGSSSYNEQFF. The CDR3 nucleotides are TGCGCCAGCAGTGAGTTTGGTAGTAGCTCCTACAATGAGCAGTTCTTC.

The J gene is TRBJ2-5, the V gene TRBV28, with D possibly being TRBD1 (6 bases). The CDR3 runs 14 residues. The germline V and J ends were trimmed by 3 bases and 1 base, with 9 bases remaining between them. CDR1 MDHEN and CDR2 SYDVKM come from the germline V gene. Written as DNA, the CDR3 is TGTGCCAGCAGTTTGTACAGGGTCCAAGAGACCCAGTACTTC. Its protein product is CASSLYRVQETQYF.

The chain employs TRBV18 and TRBJ2-7; no clear D gene. In germline, CDR1 is KGHSH, CDR2 LQKENI. Trimming cost V 4 bases and J 4 bases, with 11 bases left between them. CDR3 length: 13 amino acids. DNA for the CDR3: TGTGCCAGCTCACTGGAGTCTGATTACGAGCAGTACTTC. It yields the protein CASSLESDYEQYF.

In nucleotides, the CDR3 is TGTGCCAGCAGTTACAGGGGGGAAGAGACCCAGTACTTC. Its protein product is CASSYRGEETQYF. V usage is TRBV6-2 or TRBV6-3 and J usage is TRBJ2-5, with D perhaps assigned TRBD1 or TRBD2 (6 bases each). In germline, CDR1 is MNHEY, CDR2 SVGEGT. This CDR3 is 13 amino acids long. Trimming took 2 bases from V and 3 from J, leaving 7 bases between them.

This clonotype was counted between two and nine times. The chain has TRBV9 and TRBJ1-1; weak D call: TRBD1 (6 bases). V lost 4 bases to trimming and J lost 4 bases, with 14 bases between them. Germline values: CDR1 SGDLS, CDR2 YYNGEE. The CDR3 is 14 residues long. CDR3 in DNA: TGTGCCAGCAGCCCAGGGACACTAGGCACTGAAGCTTTCTTT. Translating it yields CASSPGTLGTEAFF.

This clonotype was counted at least ten times. This chain uses TRBV11-2 with TRBJ2-3; D remains unclear. Trimming left V 2 bases short and J 2 bases short, with 8 bases between. The length of the CDR3 is 14 residues. Per the germline V gene, CDR1 is SGHAT and CDR2 is FQNNGV. The CDR3 reads CASSLRAFTDTQYF. CDR3 nucleotide sequence: TGTGCCAGCAGCTTAAGGGCGTTCACAGATACGCAGTATTTT.

This clonotype appeared a few times. The chain has TRBV27 and TRBJ2-7, with unresolved D. Germline V gene lookup returns CDR1 MNHEY and CDR2 SMNVEV (reference sequence). Trimming shortened V by 4 bases and J by 1 base, and 5 bases separated the two germline ends. CDR3 size: 12 residues. CDR3 loop: CASSSASYEQYF. In nucleotides, the CDR3 is TGTGCCAGCAGTTCGGCTTCCTACGAGCAGTACTTC.

This clonotype was seen more than once but under ten times. The V call is TRBV4-3, the J call TRBJ1-1; possibly TRBD1 for D (6 bases). V was trimmed by 0 bases and J by 5 bases, leaving 16 bases between them. The CDR3 is made up of 16 amino acids. Germline values: CDR1 LGHNA, CDR2 YSLEER. The CDR3 loop is CASSQDSGGARTEAFF. DNA for the CDR3: TGCGCCAGCAGCCAAGATTCCGGGGGGGCAAGGACTGAAGCTTTCTTT.

The chain carries TRBV20-1 and TRBJ1-1, with D possibly TRBD1 on 6 matching bases. Germline loops: CDR1 DFQATT, CDR2 SNEGSKA (reference sequence). The CDR3 has 12 residues. The chain's CDR3 is CRTGLMNTEAFF. In DNA, the CDR3 is TGCAGGACAGGACTCATGAACACTGAAGCTTTCTTT.

CDR3 sequence reads: CASSRGLGQGFEAFF. The CDR3 nucleotides read TGCGCCAGCAGCCGAGGGTTGGGACAGGGATTTGAAGCTTTCTTT. This chain uses TRBV4-3 with TRBJ1-1; 9 positions match TRBD1. This CDR3 has 15 amino acids. In germline, CDR1 is LGHNA, CDR2 YSLEER. The V segment lost 4 bases and the J segment 7 bases; nucleotides outside the gene matches: 10.

Only a few counts were recorded for this clonotype. This sequence joins TRBV20-1 and TRBJ2-4; tentatively, D is TRBD1 or TRBD2 (6 bases each). Germline CDR1 and CDR2: DFQATT and SNEGSKA (reference sequence). The V gene lost 6 bases and the J gene lost 0 bases, with 18 bases spanning the gap. This CDR3 region has 16 residues. The CDR3 sequence: CSAGGPSELAKNIQYF. CDR3 coding DNA: TGCAGTGCCGGGGGCCCGTCAGAACTAGCCAAAAACATTCAGTACTTC.

The V and J genes are TRBV3-1 and TRBJ1-4; 7 bases map to TRBD1. The V segment lost 5 bases and the J segment 8 bases; nucleotides outside the gene matches: 11. CDR3 length equals 15 residues. Per the germline V gene, CDR1 is LGHDT and CDR2 is YNNKEL (reference sequence). The CDR3 sequence is CASSAKQGTGEKLFF. The CDR3 coding sequence is TGTGCCAGCAGCGCAAAACAGGGGACTGGGGAAAAACTGTTTTTT.

This clonotype was detected a few times. The chain recombines TRBV29-1 with TRBJ2-1; 7 bases fit TRBD2. The germline V gene has CDR1 SQVTM and CDR2 ANQGSEA. This CDR3 spans 14 amino acids. V dropped 5 bases and J dropped 7; count of bases not matched to a gene: 11. The CDR3: CSVLERGIGNEQFF. DNA for the CDR3: TGCAGCGTTTTGGAGCGGGGAATCGGAAATGAGCAGTTCTTC.

This clonotype was counted ten times or more. The chain couples TRBV4-2 to TRBJ1-1; possibly TRBD1 for D (5 bases). V lost 4 bases and J 0 bases, leaving 12 bases between the germline ends. Germline V gives CDR1 LGHNA, CDR2 YNFKEQ. This CDR3 contains 15 residues. The CDR3 is CASSRRGRLNTEAFF. The CDR3 DNA follows: TGTGCCAGCAGCCGCCGGGGACGGCTGAACACTGAAGCTTTCTTT.

At least ten counts were recorded for this clonotype. The chain joins TRBV25-1 to TRBJ2-7, with D possibly being TRBD1 (6 bases). The CDR3 loop spans 14 amino acids. The germline V and J ends were trimmed by 5 bases and 2 bases, with 13 bases remaining between them. Germline V gene lookup returns CDR1 MGHDK and CDR2 SYGVNS. The CDR3 sequence is CASSPNRDTYEQYF. CDR3 coding DNA: TGTGCCAGCAGTCCAAACAGGGACACCTACGAGCAGTACTTC.